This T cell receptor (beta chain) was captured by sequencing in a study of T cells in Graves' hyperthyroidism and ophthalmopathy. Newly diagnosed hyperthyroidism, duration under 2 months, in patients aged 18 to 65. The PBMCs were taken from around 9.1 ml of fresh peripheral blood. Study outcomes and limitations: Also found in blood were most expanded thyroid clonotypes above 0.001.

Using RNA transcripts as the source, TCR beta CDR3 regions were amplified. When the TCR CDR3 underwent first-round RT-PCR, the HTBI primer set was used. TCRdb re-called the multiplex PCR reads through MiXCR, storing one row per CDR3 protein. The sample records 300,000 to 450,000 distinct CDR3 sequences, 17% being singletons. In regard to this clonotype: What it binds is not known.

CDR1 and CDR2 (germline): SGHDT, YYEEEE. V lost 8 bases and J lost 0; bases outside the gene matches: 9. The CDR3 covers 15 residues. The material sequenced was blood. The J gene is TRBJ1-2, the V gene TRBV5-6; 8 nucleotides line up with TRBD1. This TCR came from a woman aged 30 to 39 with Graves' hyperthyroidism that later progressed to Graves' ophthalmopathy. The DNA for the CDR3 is TGTGCCAGTCGACAGGGGATCGACCCTAACTATGGCTACACCTTC. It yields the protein CASRQGIDPNYGYTF.